These 22 T cell receptor beta chains share one sample of origin, sequenced in a study of prognosis after radiotherapy for stage I lung cancer. Two-round multiplex PCR amplified TCR beta CDR3 from genomic DNA. The authors ran first-round PCR with primers specific to each TRBV and TRBJ gene. TCRdb redid the calling of the multiplex PCR reads with MiXCR, one entry per CDR3 protein. The table shows around 14,000 distinct CDR3 sequences, with 30% to 40% occurring only once. The sample in question was PBMCs, obtained before or after stereotactic body radiation therapy (not recorded which). Receptors originate from a donor aged 50 or older with non-small cell lung cancer.

This clonotype counts as medium-sized. The rearrangement links TRBV6-1 to TRBJ1-6; the D is unclear. Germline values: CDR1 MNHNS, CDR2 SASEGT. The ends were cut back, 0 bases at V and 4 bases at J, with 7 bases in the middle. The CDR3 runs to 15 residues. The DNA of the CDR3 is TGTGCCAGCAGTGAAGCGCAAGGGTATAATTCACCCCTCCACTTT. It yields the protein CASSEAQGYNSPLHF.

This clonotype was seen at least ten times. The chain combines TRBV24-1 with TRBJ2-5, with 13 positions matching TRBD2. CDR1 is KGHDR, CDR2 SFDVKD, per germline. The trim removed 9 bases at V and 2 bases at J, leaving 5 bases unmatched. This CDR3 comprises 15 residues. The DNA of the CDR3 is TGTGCCACCGGAGGGACTAGCGGGATACAAGAGACCCAGTACTTC. It is translated as CATGGTSGIQETQYF.

The chain carries TRBV12-3 or TRBV12-4 and TRBJ2-1; TRBD1 aligns across 7 bases. This CDR3 contains 14 residues. CDR3 region: CESTEGGTYNEQFF. For the CDR3, the DNA is TGTGAAAGCACCGAAGGGGGCACCTACAATGAGCAGTTCTTC.

In its sample, this clonotype was seen once. Its ends do not fully match the called genes, so a read error is possible. V and J are TRBV28 and TRBJ1-2; no clear D gene. The CDR3 contains 14 residues. CDR1 and CDR2 (germline): MDHEN, SYDVKM. CDR3 protein: CASSFGAQNYCYTF. In nucleotides, the CDR3 is TGTGCCAGCAGTTTTGGTGCCCAAAACTATTGCTACACCTTC.

In this sample, this clonotype turned up many times. The chain combines TRBV5-1 with TRBJ1-2; D is unresolved. CDR3 length equals 12 residues. Trimming took off 5 bases at V and 8 bases at J, with 13 bases between the two ends. Germline-derived CDR1 and CDR2 are SGHRS and YFSETQ. The CDR3 DNA is TGCGCCAGCAGTCGGCAGAATGACGGCTACACCTTC. Its translation is CASSRQNDGYTF. The whole variable domain, remainder taken from reference TRBV5-1 and TRBJ1-2, is KAGVTQTPRYLIKTRGQQVTLSCSPISGHRSVSWYQQTPGQGLQFLFEYFSETQRNKGNFPGRFSGRQFSNSRSEMNVSTLELGDSALYLCASSRQNDGYTFGSGTRLTVV.

This clonotype is deemed medium-sized. The genes are TRBV28 and TRBJ2-2, with D hard to call. Germline CDR1 and CDR2: MDHEN and SYDVKM. The CDR3 runs 12 residues. Trimming took off 6 bases at V and 7 bases at J, with 9 bases between the two ends. This CDR3 is CASRPGVGELFF. In nucleotides, the CDR3 is TGTGCCAGCAGACCAGGAGTCGGGGAGCTGTTTTTT.

The V gene is TRBV6-1, the J gene TRBJ2-3, with 9 bases identical to TRBD1. The ends lost 5 bases at V and 3 bases at J; junction bases unmatched: 6. The CDR3 totals 15 residues. CDR1 is MNHNS and CDR2 is SASEGT in the germline V gene. The CDR3 coding sequence is TGTGCCAGCAGTACCTCGGGACAGGGTACAGATACGCAGTATTTT. Translated, it gives CASSTSGQGTDTQYF.

This clonotype was counted ten times or more. The chain uses TRBV5-1 and TRBJ2-7, with unresolved D. Trimming removed 1 base from V and 3 bases from J, with 11 bases in between. Germline V gene lookup returns CDR1 SGHRS and CDR2 YFSETQ. The CDR3 is 14 residues long. The CDR3 nucleotides read TGCGCCAGCAGCTTGAATTACGAAAACTACGAGCAGTACTTC. Translated: CASSLNYENYEQYF.

The sample holds many counts of this clonotype. The V call is TRBV7-9, the J call TRBJ1-4; tentatively, D is TRBD1 (5 bases). The V end was cut by 1 base, the J end by 8 bases, with 14 bases between. The CDR3 has 15 amino acids. CDR1 is SEHNR and CDR2 is FQNEAQ in the germline V gene (reference sequence). The CDR3 DNA sequence: TGTGCCAGCAGCTTAGGGGGGGAGCTGTGGGAAAAACTGTTTTTT. Translation: CASSLGGELWEKLFF.

This clonotype was detected many times. The rearrangement uses TRBV27 and TRBJ1-3; the D gene is possibly TRBD1 (5 bases). Germline CDR1 MNHEY, CDR2 SMNVEV (reference sequence). The CDR3 totals 15 residues. Trimming took off 6 bases at V and 4 bases at J, with 16 bases between the two ends. For the CDR3, the DNA is TGTGCCAGCAGCCGTACAGGTGGGCTCGGAAACACCATATATTTT. As protein: CASSRTGGLGNTIYF.

This chain connects TRBV7-6 to TRBJ2-3; either TRBD1 or TRBD2 may fit D (5 bases each). CDR1 and CDR2 (germline): SGHVS, FNYEAQ. The CDR3 covers 14 residues. V gave up 3 bases and J gave up 4 bases, with 11 bases separating them. The CDR3 here is CASSLGVRADTQYF. The CDR3 coding sequence is TGTGCCAGCAGCTTGGGGGTGAGAGCAGATACGCAGTATTTT.

The V and J genes are TRBV29-1 and TRBJ2-7, with 9 bases matching TRBD1. The V and J ends lost 6 bases and 6 bases, in that order; junction bases with no gene match: 6. The CDR3 consists of 12 residues. Germline V gives CDR1 SQVTM, CDR2 ANQGSEA. CDR3 loop: CSVGTGCFEQYF. Here the CDR3 DNA reads TGCAGCGTAGGGACAGGGTGCTTCGAGCAGTACTTC.

The chain employs TRBV5-1 and TRBJ1-6; weak D call: TRBD1 (6 bases). Trimming removed 4 bases at V and 7 bases at J, with 12 bases between. CDR3 length: 14 amino acids. Germline V gene data show CDR1 as SGHRS and CDR2 as YFSETQ. CDR3 amino acids: CASSTGHQNSPLHF. The DNA for the CDR3 is TGCGCCAGCAGCACGGGACATCAGAATTCACCCCTCCACTTT.

V and J are TRBV20-1 and TRBJ2-1, with D possibly being TRBD1 (6 bases). In germline, CDR1 is DFQATT, CDR2 SNEGSKA (reference sequence). Trimming pared 6 bases from V and 8 bases from J, leaving 17 bases between. The CDR3 sequence is 13 residues long. The CDR3 is CSAQSTGFYEQFF. CDR3 bases: TGCAGTGCCCAAAGTACAGGGTTTTATGAGCAGTTCTTC.

There are many counts of this clonotype. The chain is built from TRBV20-1 and TRBJ2-5, with 8 bases identical to TRBD2. Germline V CDR1 and CDR2: DFQATT, SNEGSKA (reference sequence). The J segment lost 4 bases and the V segment lost 0 bases, leaving 10 bases of the junction unmatched. This CDR3 region has 16 residues. This chain's CDR3 is CSARDQVAGRLETQYF. The CDR3 DNA reads TGCAGTGCTAGAGATCAAGTAGCGGGAAGACTAGAGACCCAGTACTTC.

This chain connects TRBV11-2 to TRBJ1-1, with 9 bases that match TRBD1. The germline V gene has CDR1 SGHAT and CDR2 FQNNGV. V trimming: 4 bases; J trimming: 8 bases; junction bases outside the gene matches: 17. This CDR3 region has 17 residues. The CDR3 region is CASSSRQGVRPTTEAFF. DNA of the CDR3: TGTGCCAGCAGCTCACGACAGGGGGTTAGACCGACCACCGAAGCTTTCTTT. The variable domain in full, with the rest retrieved from reference TRBV11-2 and TRBJ1-1, is EAGVAQSPRYKIIEKRQSVAFWCNPISGHATLYWYQQILGQGPKLLIQFQNNGVVDDSQLPKDRFSAERLKGVDSTLKIQPAKLEDSAVYLCASSSRQGVRPTTEAFFGQGTRLTVV.

This clonotype was observed at least ten times. The chain links TRBV12-3 or TRBV12-4 to TRBJ2-1, with 7 bases lining up with TRBD2. V shed 3 bases and J 12 bases; nucleotides not matched to a gene: 5. This CDR3 comprises 12 residues. As DNA, the CDR3 is TGTGCCAGCAGTTTGGCTGGGGGGGGGCAGTTCTTC. This sequence encodes CASSLAGGGQFF.

This clonotype was seen many times. The chain uses TRBV14 and TRBJ1-1, with D uncertain. Germline V gene lookup returns CDR1 SGHDN and CDR2 FVKESK. The V and J ends lost 1 base and 5 bases respectively, with 14 bases between them. This CDR3 has 15 amino acids. The CDR3 reads CASSQAGRGGTEAFF. In nucleotides, the CDR3 is TGTGCCAGCAGCCAAGCCGGCAGAGGTGGGACTGAAGCTTTCTTT. The complete variable domain, with remaining parts taken from reference TRBV14 and TRBJ1-1, reads EAGVTQFPSHSVIEKGQTVTLRCDPISGHDNLYWYRRVMGKEIKFLLHFVKESKQDESGMPNNRFLAERTGGTYSTLKVQPAELEDSGVYFCASSQAGRGGTEAFFGQGTRLTVV.

This clonotype was seen many times. The V call is TRBV28, the J call TRBJ2-3; D uncertain. The CDR3 consists of 15 residues. CDR1 MDHEN and CDR2 SYDVKM come from the germline V gene. V was clipped by 3 bases and J by 2 bases, with 12 bases between them. The CDR3 DNA sequence: TGTGCCAGCAGTTTCCTAGAGGACCCCACAGATACGCAGTATTTT. It yields the protein CASSFLEDPTDTQYF.

This clonotype has a single count. A junction end diverges from the germline sequence, so it may reflect a read error. The chain couples TRBV6-2 or TRBV6-3 to TRBJ2-1; TRBD1 agrees at 12 bases. CDR1 MNHEY and CDR2 SVGEGT come from the germline V gene. This CDR3 region has 17 residues. In DNA, the CDR3 is TGTGCCAGCAGTTACTCGCAGCCAGGGACAGGGGGCAATGAGCAACTCTTC. Its protein is CASSYSQPGTGGNEQLF.

In this sample, this clonotype turned up many times. The genes are TRBV20-1 and TRBJ1-1; TRBD1 matches 10 bases. The V and J ends lost 0 bases and 1 base, in that order; junction bases with no gene match: 8. This CDR3 contains 17 residues. Germline V gene data show CDR1 as DFQATT and CDR2 as SNEGSKA (reference sequence). The CDR3 protein is CSARDPGTGDSNTEAFF. Written as DNA, the CDR3 is TGCAGTGCTAGAGATCCCGGGACAGGGGACTCGAACACTGAAGCTTTCTTT.

At least ten counts were recorded for this clonotype. The gene calls are TRBV20-1 and TRBJ2-1, with D perhaps matching TRBD2 (6 bases). Deletions cut 3 bases from V and 8 bases from J, with 17 bases between. CDR1 is DFQATT, CDR2 SNEGSKA, per germline (reference sequence). This CDR3 is 14 amino acids long. CDR3 in amino acids: CSASVAGQSDEQFF. The DNA of the CDR3 is TGCAGTGCTAGCGTGGCGGGGCAGAGCGATGAGCAGTTCTTC.